This T cell receptor (beta chain) was obtained from a study of shared clonotypes between healthy human individuals. Study-wide context: Two women and three men aged 18 to 49 served as donors.

Whole-study results and caveats: Sampling involved blood alone; tissue repertoires likely differ.

The naive CD8 population came from CD45RO-negative cells selected for CCR7, without terminally differentiated effector memory CD45RA+ cells. As regards this clone: Its antigen is not identified.

The CDR3 runs 16 residues. The V and J ends lost 3 bases and 4 bases, in that order; junction bases with no gene match: 9. Germline values: CDR1 SGHKS, CDR2 YYEKEE (reference sequence). The assay was immunoSEQ multiplex PCR, and TCRdb's table has in-frame clones only and misses some. The sample yields about 2.1 million clones, around 93% seen once. The sequenced sample was naive CD8+ T cells from PBMCs. The receptor's source is a young man in good health. Some clones in this sample may be carry-over from other donors' samples. The rearrangement links TRBV5-5 to TRBJ2-7; 11 bases align to TRBD1. CDR3: CASSSAPGTGGYEQYF. Written as DNA, the CDR3 is TGTGCCAGCAGCTCTGCCCCCGGGACAGGGGGGTACGAGCAGTACTTC.